This T cell receptor (beta chain) was documented in a study of blood T cell repertoires in COVID-19. Whole-study context: Acute and convalescent COVID-19 samples came from the United States, Italy and Spain. From T cells, B-cell-depleted T cells, or PBMCs came the material, which was cDNA or gDNA.

Per the original data handling: How many nucleated cells were present was estimated from reference gene primer amplification. Sequencing used immunoSEQ multiplex PCR; TCRdb keeps in-frame clones, though not all of them. The V and J calls and clone size are taken from that table; D and trimming were inferred from the DNA. The sample has hundreds of thousands of clones; around 81% are singletons. The V gene lost 7 bases and the J gene lost 6 bases, with 17 bases spanning the gap. Germline V lookup: CDR1 MNHEY, CDR2 SVGAGI. This CDR3 has 14 amino acids. This chain connects TRBV6-5 to TRBJ2-3; TRBD2 might be the D (7 bases). Sequences were obtained from peripheral blood. This sequence originates from a woman aged 50 to 65 with active or convalescent COVID-19. CDR3 sequence (DNA): TGTGCCAGCACCCGGGGGGCGCCAGGGGATACGCAGTATTTT. This encodes CASTRGAPGDTQYF.